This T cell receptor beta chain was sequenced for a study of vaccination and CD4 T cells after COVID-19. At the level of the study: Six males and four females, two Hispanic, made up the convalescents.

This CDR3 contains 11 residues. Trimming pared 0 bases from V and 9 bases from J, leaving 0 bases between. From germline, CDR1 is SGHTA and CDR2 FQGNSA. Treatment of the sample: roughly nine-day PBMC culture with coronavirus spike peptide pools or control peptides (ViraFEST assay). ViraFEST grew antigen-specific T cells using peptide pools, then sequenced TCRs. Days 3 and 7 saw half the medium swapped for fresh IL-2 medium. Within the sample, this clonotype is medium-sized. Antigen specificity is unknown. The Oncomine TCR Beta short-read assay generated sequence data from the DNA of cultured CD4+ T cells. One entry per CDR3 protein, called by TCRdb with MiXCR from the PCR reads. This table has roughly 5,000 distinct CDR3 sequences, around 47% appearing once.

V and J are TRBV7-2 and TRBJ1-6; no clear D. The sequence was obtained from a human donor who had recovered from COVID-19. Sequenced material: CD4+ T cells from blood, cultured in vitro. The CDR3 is CASSLASPLHF. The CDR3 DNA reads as TGTGCCAGCAGCTTAGCTTCACCCCTCCACTTT.